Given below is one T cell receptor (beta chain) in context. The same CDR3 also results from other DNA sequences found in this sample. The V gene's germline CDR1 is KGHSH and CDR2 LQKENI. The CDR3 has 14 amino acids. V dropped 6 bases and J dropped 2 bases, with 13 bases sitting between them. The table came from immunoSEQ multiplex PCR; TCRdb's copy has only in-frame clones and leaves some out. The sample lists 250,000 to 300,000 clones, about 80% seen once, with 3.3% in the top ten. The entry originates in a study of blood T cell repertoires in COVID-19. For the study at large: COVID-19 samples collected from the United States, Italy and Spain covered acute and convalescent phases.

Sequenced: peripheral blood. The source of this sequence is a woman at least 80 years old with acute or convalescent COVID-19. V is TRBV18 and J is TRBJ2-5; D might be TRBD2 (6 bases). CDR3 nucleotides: TGTGCCAGCTCTCCCGGGACTCGACAAGAGACCCAGTACTTC. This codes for CASSPGTRQETQYF.